The 17 T cell receptor beta chains given below trace back to one sample, sequenced in a study of lymphopenia after photon versus proton radiotherapy. Sequencing was performed with immunoSEQ multiplex PCR; in TCRdb, only in-frame clones are kept and a portion is missing. The top ten hold around 3% of the sample, which has roughly 41,000 clones, under 90% seen once. Sequencing used peripheral blood, obtained from a patient treated with photon-based radiotherapy. These receptors were collected from a man between 50 and 59 years old with gastric cancer.

V usage is TRBV2 and J usage is TRBJ2-4, with 11 nucleotides matching TRBD2. The CDR3 is 17 residues long. The germline CDR1 and CDR2 sequences are SNHLY and FYNNEI. With 6 bases clipped from V and 0 bases from J, the junction kept 7 bases outside the gene matches. This CDR3 reads CASSAPGLAVAKNIQYF. The CDR3 bases are TGTGCCAGCAGCGCTCCGGGACTAGCGGTAGCCAAAAACATTCAGTACTTC.

The chain employs TRBV5-5 and TRBJ1-1, with TRBD1 matching over 7 bases. CDR3 length: 15 amino acids. Germline CDR1 and CDR2: SGHKS and YYEKEE (reference sequence). Trimming removed 0 bases from V and 0 bases from J; junction bases left unmatched: 2. The CDR3: CASSLGGTVNTEAFF. CDR3 bases: TGTGCCAGCAGCTTGGGGGGGACAGTGAACACTGAAGCTTTCTTT.

V usage is TRBV19 and J usage is TRBJ2-1; D may correspond to TRBD1 or TRBD2 (7 bases each). V lost 4 bases and J 4 bases, leaving 14 bases between the germline ends. The CDR3 runs to 15 residues. Germline V gives CDR1 LNHDA, CDR2 SQIVND (reference sequence). CDR3 DNA: TGTGCCAGTAGTACGACCAGGGGGGGTTACAATGAGCAGTTCTTC. As protein: CASSTTRGGYNEQFF.

Relative to its sample, this clone is medium-sized (0.01 to 0.1%). The chain couples TRBV10-2 to TRBJ1-2, with TRBD1 matching 7 bases. Losses at the gene ends were 7 bases for V and 4 bases for J; bases not matched to a gene: 6. The CDR3 covers 13 residues. The germline V gene encodes CDR1 WSHSY and CDR2 SAAADI. The CDR3 sequence is CASNPGQVYGYTF. The CDR3 DNA follows: TGCGCCAGCAACCCAGGACAGGTCTATGGCTACACCTTC.

This clone was found once. V usage is TRBV28 and J usage is TRBJ2-3; no reliable D call. The V gene's germline CDR1 is MDHEN and CDR2 SYDVKM. This CDR3 is 16 amino acids long. V dropped 5 bases and J dropped 0 bases, with 15 bases sitting between them. CDR3: CASSPLEVGSTDTQYF. CDR3 nucleotide sequence: TGTGCCAGCAGTCCGCTTGAGGTCGGGAGCACAGATACGCAGTATTTT.

This clone was detected a few times. The chain recombines TRBV2 with TRBJ2-5; 7 nucleotides align to TRBD2. V lost 6 bases to trimming and J lost 2 bases; unmatched junction nucleotides: 12. CDR3 length: 16 amino acids. Germline CDR1 SNHLY, CDR2 FYNNEI. The CDR3 loop reads CASRERTSLTQETQYF. CDR3 bases: TGTGCCAGCAGGGAAAGGACTAGTCTGACGCAAGAGACCCAGTACTTC.

V gene TRBV29-1 combines with J gene TRBJ2-1; perhaps TRBD2 as D (6 bases). With 1 base removed from V and 10 bases from J, the gap between germline ends came to 11 bases. Germline CDR1 is SQVTM and CDR2 is ANQGSEA. This CDR3 spans 12 amino acids. The CDR3 coding sequence is TGCAGCGTTGAAGGTTCCCGGGAGGAGCAGTTCTTC. Encoded protein: CSVEGSREEQFF.

This chain links TRBV19 with TRBJ2-7; 12 positions match TRBD2. With V trimmed by 5 bases and J by 3 bases, 8 bases remained unmatched. The CDR3 is 16 residues long. Germline-derived CDR1 and CDR2 are LNHDA and SQIVND (reference sequence). CDR3 sequence reads: CASSSRTSGALYEQYF. For the CDR3, the DNA is TGTGCCAGTAGTTCACGGACTAGCGGGGCCCTCTACGAGCAGTACTTC.

This chain uses TRBV27 with TRBJ2-7; 8 bases fit TRBD1. The CDR3 is 15 residues long. Germline CDR1 and CDR2: MNHEY and SMNVEV (reference sequence). V trimming: 4 bases; J trimming: 4 bases; junction bases outside the gene matches: 9. The CDR3 spells CASSSRTGLAYEQYF. CDR3 DNA: TGTGCCAGCAGTTCGCGGACAGGGTTGGCGTACGAGCAGTACTTC.

The J gene is TRBJ2-1, the V gene TRBV13, with TRBD2 matching over 11 bases. Germline V gene lookup returns CDR1 PRHDT and CDR2 FYEKMQ (reference sequence). The CDR3 has 17 amino acids. With V trimmed by 0 bases and J by 6 bases, 7 bases remained unmatched. CDR3 amino acids: CASSLGVGTSGSNEQFF. The CDR3 nucleotides are TGTGCCAGCAGCTTAGGTGTCGGGACTAGCGGAAGCAATGAGCAGTTCTTC.

The chain carries TRBV18 and TRBJ1-1, with no clear D. CDR3 length equals 14 residues. Trimming left V 2 bases short and J 1 base short, with 8 bases between. Germline-derived CDR1 and CDR2 are KGHSH and LQKENI. DNA for the CDR3: TGTGCCAGCTCACCAAGCAGCAGGAACACTGAAGCTTTCTTT. Translating it yields CASSPSSRNTEAFF.

This sequence joins TRBV2 and TRBJ2-2; 10 positions match TRBD2. The V gene end was trimmed by 8 bases and the J gene end by 5 bases; junction bases not matched to a gene: 5. The CDR3 is made up of 14 amino acids. In germline, CDR1 is SNHLY, CDR2 FYNNEI. The CDR3 region is CASGLAGVTGELFF. The CDR3, as DNA: TGTGCCAGCGGCCTAGCGGGAGTTACCGGGGAGCTGTTTTTT.

The chain links TRBV5-5 to TRBJ2-2; tentatively, D is TRBD2 (5 bases). The CDR3 is 16 amino acids. V was trimmed by 0 bases and J by 5 bases, leaving 14 bases between them. In germline, CDR1 is SGHKS, CDR2 YYEKEE (reference sequence). CDR3 nucleotide sequence: TGTGCCAGCAGCTTGGAGGTCAGGACGGGAACCGGGGAGCTGTTTTTT. This codes for CASSLEVRTGTGELFF.

The rearrangement uses TRBV25-1 and TRBJ2-5; the D is unclear. The CDR3 consists of 15 residues. Trimming left V 5 bases short and J 1 base short, with 14 bases between. In germline, CDR1 is MGHDK, CDR2 SYGVNS. CDR3 sequence: CASSSYGEVQETQYF. The CDR3 bases are TGTGCCAGCAGTTCCTATGGGGAAGTCCAAGAGACCCAGTACTTC.

This chain joins TRBV29-1 and TRBJ2-5, with unresolved D. The CDR3 contains 12 residues. V lost 4 bases and J 1 base, leaving 7 bases between the germline ends. Germline values: CDR1 SQVTM, CDR2 ANQGSEA. DNA for the CDR3: TGCAGCGTTGTAGGTAGCCAAGAGACCCAGTACTTC. Translated, it gives CSVVGSQETQYF.

The V gene is TRBV28, the J gene TRBJ1-1; 7 bases are a match to TRBD1. Per the germline V gene, CDR1 is MDHEN and CDR2 is SYDVKM. This CDR3 contains 13 residues. Trimming cost V 7 bases and J 8 bases; bases outside gene matches: 10. The CDR3 region is CASTQGGPSEAFF. The CDR3 bases are TGTGCCAGCACCCAGGGGGGGCCCTCGGAAGCTTTCTTT.

Here the CDR3 DNA reads TGTGCCAGCGCACCCTCACCGACTAGCGGGATCAAGGAGCAGTTCTTC. The encoded protein is CASAPSPTSGIKEQFF. This chain connects TRBV7-3 to TRBJ2-1, with 11 bases identical to TRBD2. CDR1 and CDR2 (germline): SGHTA, FQGTGA. The CDR3 is 16 amino acids. The V segment lost 8 bases and the J segment 10 bases; nucleotides outside the gene matches: 16.